The subject of this entry is one T cell receptor beta chain. V shed 10 bases and J 7 bases; nucleotides not matched to a gene: 9. Germline V CDR1 and CDR2: SGHRS, YFSETQ. The CDR3 loop spans 14 amino acids. This sample was taken from a study of a mutant IDH1 vaccine in newly diagnosed glioma. Only in-frame clones appear in the TCRdb table, and some are missing; sequencing was by immunoSEQ multiplex PCR. The data hold nearly 70,000 clones, with about four fifths observed a single time. Sample time point: baseline, week 1 (first vaccination visit). As to treatment: pre-vaccination baseline after standard-of-care therapy.

The input for sequencing was PBMCs, taken from a glioma patient treated with radiotherapy, temozolomide or both. This sequence joins TRBV5-1 and TRBJ1-6; 9 bases match TRBD1. The receptor comes from a man aged 50 to 60 with glioma. The CDR3 DNA is TGCGCCTCAAGACAGGGGGAAAGAAATTCACCCCTCCACTTT. This encodes CASRQGERNSPLHF.